In its sample, the clone carrying this T cell receptor beta chain was seen a few times. Its antigen is currently unknown. TCRdb re-called the 5' RACE reads through MiXCR, storing one row per CDR3 protein. The sample holds roughly 340,000 distinct CDR3 sequences, roughly 9.4% seen once. This sample was taken from a study of T cells after yellow fever vaccination. Study-level results: Contaminants from the bulk population, in the form of abundant clonotypes, could be found in FACS-sorted repertoires. Only a small proportion of the clonotypes turned up in both the CD4 and the CD8 compartments, likely arising from convergent recombination. Faster peaking, at day 5 versus 15, marked a secondary response that was weaker.

The sequence derives from a man between 18 and 29 years old who received the YFV17D yellow fever vaccine. The specimen was PBMCs, collected on the day of the first yellow fever vaccination.

Here the CDR3 DNA reads TGTGCCAGCAGCTCCGGGACTAGCGGGACCTACAATGAGCAGTTCTTC. Translation: CASSSGTSGTYNEQFF. The chain has TRBV7-9 and TRBJ2-1, with TRBD2 identical over 13 bases. Trimming cost V 4 bases and J 2 bases; bases outside gene matches: 2. The CDR3 spans 16 residues. Germline CDR1 SEHNR, CDR2 FQNEAQ (reference sequence).